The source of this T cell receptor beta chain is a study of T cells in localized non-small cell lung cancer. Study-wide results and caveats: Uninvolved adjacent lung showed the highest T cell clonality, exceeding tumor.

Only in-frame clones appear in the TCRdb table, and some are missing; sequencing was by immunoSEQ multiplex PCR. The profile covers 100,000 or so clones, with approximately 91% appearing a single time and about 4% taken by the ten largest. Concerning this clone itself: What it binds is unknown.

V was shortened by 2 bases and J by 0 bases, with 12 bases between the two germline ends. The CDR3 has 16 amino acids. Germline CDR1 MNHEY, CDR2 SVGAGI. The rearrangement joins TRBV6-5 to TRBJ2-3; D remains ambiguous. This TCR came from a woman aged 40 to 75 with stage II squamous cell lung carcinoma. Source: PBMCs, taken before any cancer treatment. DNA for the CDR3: TGTGCCAGCAGTTACGGAATTGGCGGAAGCACAGATACGCAGTATTTT. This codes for CASSYGIGGSTDTQYF.